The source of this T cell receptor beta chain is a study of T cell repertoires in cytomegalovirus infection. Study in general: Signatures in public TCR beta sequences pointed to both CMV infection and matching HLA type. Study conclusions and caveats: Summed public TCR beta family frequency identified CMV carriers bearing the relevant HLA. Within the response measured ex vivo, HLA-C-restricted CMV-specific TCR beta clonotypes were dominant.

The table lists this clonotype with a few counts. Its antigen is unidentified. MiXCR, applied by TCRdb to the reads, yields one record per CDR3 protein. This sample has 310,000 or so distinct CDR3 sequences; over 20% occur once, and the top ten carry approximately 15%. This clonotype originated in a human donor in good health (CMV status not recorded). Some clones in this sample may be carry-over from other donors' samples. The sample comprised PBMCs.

CDR3 nucleotides: TGTGCCAGCAGCGGTGGGGGCGGGGATGAGCAGTTCTTC. Translation: CASSGGGGDEQFF. The chain employs TRBV2 and TRBJ2-1; D assignment may be TRBD1 or TRBD2 (6 bases each). Germline assignment: CDR1 SNHLY and CDR2 FYNNEI. CDR3 length: 13 amino acids. Trimming shortened V by 6 bases and J by 8 bases, and 14 bases separated the two germline ends.